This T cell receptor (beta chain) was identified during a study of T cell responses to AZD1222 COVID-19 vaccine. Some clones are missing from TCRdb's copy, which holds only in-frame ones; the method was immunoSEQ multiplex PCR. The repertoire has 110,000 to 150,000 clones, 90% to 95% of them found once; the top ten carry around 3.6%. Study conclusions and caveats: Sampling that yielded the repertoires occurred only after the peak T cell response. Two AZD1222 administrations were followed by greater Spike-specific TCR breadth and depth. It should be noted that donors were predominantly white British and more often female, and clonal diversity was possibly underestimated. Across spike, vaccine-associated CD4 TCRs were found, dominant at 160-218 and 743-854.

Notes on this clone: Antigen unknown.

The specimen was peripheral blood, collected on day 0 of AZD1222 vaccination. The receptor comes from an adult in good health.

The CDR3 here is CASSLNRVGQPQHF. The CDR3 DNA is TGTGCCAGCAGCTTAAACAGGGTGGGGCAGCCCCAGCATTTT. This chain uses TRBV7-2 with TRBJ1-5; perhaps TRBD1 as D (6 bases). The V gene lost 2 bases and the J gene lost 7 bases, with 12 bases spanning the gap. Germline V gene lookup returns CDR1 SGHTA and CDR2 FQGNSA. The CDR3 has 14 amino acids.